Here is one TCR beta chain with its context. These data are taken from a study of blood T cell repertoires in COVID-19. V dropped 6 bases and J dropped 0 bases, with 11 bases sitting between them. CDR3 size: 14 residues. Per the germline V gene, CDR1 is MNHNY and CDR2 is SVGAGI (reference sequence). As handled by the study authors: The authors estimated nucleated cell counts from reference gene primer amplification. Sequencing was performed with immunoSEQ multiplex PCR; in TCRdb, only in-frame clones are kept and a portion is missing. The D gene and trimming were derived from the DNA, and the V and J assignments and clone size from that table. The sample carries approximately 200,000 clones, roughly 80% recorded once.

The sequenced sample consisted of peripheral blood. The source is a human donor in a cohort sampled during active COVID-19. J is TRBJ2-5 and V is TRBV6-6; possibly TRBD2 for D (6 bases). The CDR3 loop reads CASSLRGYQETQYF. CDR3 coding DNA: TGTGCCAGCAGCCTACGGGGGTACCAAGAGACCCAGTACTTC.